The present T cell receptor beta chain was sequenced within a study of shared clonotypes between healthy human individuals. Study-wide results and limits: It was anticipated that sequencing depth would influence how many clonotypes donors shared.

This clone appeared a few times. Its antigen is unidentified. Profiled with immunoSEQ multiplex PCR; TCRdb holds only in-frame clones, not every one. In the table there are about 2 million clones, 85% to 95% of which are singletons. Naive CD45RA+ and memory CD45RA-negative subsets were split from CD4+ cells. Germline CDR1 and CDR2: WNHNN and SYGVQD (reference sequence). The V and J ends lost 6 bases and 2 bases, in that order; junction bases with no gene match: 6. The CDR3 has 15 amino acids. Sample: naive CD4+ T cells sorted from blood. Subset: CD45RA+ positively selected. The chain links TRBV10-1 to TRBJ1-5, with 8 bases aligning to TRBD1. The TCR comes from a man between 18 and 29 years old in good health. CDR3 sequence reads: CASRDRVLCNQPQHF. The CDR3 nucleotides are TGCGCCAGCAGGGACAGGGTCCTATGCAATCAGCCCCAGCATTTT.